The next 19 T cell receptor beta chains were all read from a single sample in a study of Ad26.COV2.S vaccination and SARS-CoV-2 variants. Treatment meaning: roughly 20 received Ad26.COV2.S at low or high dose, single or two shots; roughly five received placebo; per-sample allocation not given. Day 63 after the first injection of vaccine or placebo was the sampling time. Assay used: immunoSEQ multiplex PCR; TCRdb lists only in-frame clones, some missing. This table holds 400,000 to 450,000 clones, approximately 90% found once. The sample consisted of peripheral blood, taken in a trial of Ad26.COV2.S vaccine versus placebo. The receptor source for this set is a person between 18 and 65 years old who received the Ad26.COV2.S COVID-19 vaccine or a placebo.

The table lists this clone with a count of one. This chain links TRBV7-2 with TRBJ2-5; the D gene is possibly TRBD2 (5 bases). Trimming cost V 2 bases and J 1 base, with 14 bases left between them. Germline V lookup: CDR1 SGHTA, CDR2 FQGNSA. CDR3 size: 16 residues. CDR3 in amino acids: CASSLQSGVRQETQYF. The CDR3 nucleotides read TGTGCCAGCAGCTTACAGTCCGGGGTTCGCCAAGAGACCCAGTACTTC.

CDR3 nucleotides: TGTGCCAGCAGCTTGAGTTCTGGGGACAGGGGCGAAAAACTGTTTTTT. This sequence encodes CASSLSSGDRGEKLFF. The J gene is TRBJ1-4, the V gene TRBV5-4; 10 nucleotides match TRBD1. In germline, CDR1 is SGHNT, CDR2 YYREEE (reference sequence). CDR3 length: 16 amino acids. The trim removed 1 base at V and 8 bases at J, leaving 8 bases unmatched.

This chain connects TRBV4-1 to TRBJ1-5; no definite D call. V was trimmed by 3 bases and J by 5 bases, leaving 8 bases between them. Germline-derived CDR1 and CDR2 are MGHRA and YSYEKL. The CDR3 consists of 13 residues. The CDR3 DNA is TGCGCCAGCAGCCAGACCGTCTATCAGCCCCAGCATTTT. It is translated as CASSQTVYQPQHF.

This clone was found a few times. V and J are TRBV7-9 and TRBJ2-2; weak D call: TRBD1 (6 bases). V was cut by 5 bases and J by 6 bases, with 16 bases left in between. The CDR3 spans 15 residues. The V gene's germline CDR1 is SEHNR and CDR2 FQNEAQ (reference sequence). This chain's CDR3 is CASSPGHSVAGELFF. The DNA of the CDR3 is TGTGCCAGCAGCCCGGGACACTCTGTCGCCGGGGAGCTGTTTTTT.

This clone was recorded only once. The chain carries TRBV18 and TRBJ2-7; D possibly corresponds to TRBD1 (5 bases). The CDR3 extends over 14 amino acids. With 0 bases removed from V and 7 bases from J, the gap between germline ends came to 13 bases. The germline CDR1 and CDR2 sequences are KGHSH and LQKENI. CDR3 sequence reads: CASSPPQGLGEQYF. CDR3 DNA sequence: TGTGCCAGCTCACCACCTCAGGGATTGGGGGAGCAGTACTTC.

The chain combines TRBV3-1 (or the pseudogene TRBV3-2) with TRBJ1-6; D may be TRBD1 (5 bases). V lost 2 bases to trimming and J lost 10 bases, with 15 bases between them. The V gene's germline CDR1 is LGHDT and CDR2 YNNKEL (reference sequence). CDR3 length equals 15 residues. This CDR3 reads CASSQQGALGSPLHF. The DNA for the CDR3 is TGTGCCAGCAGCCAACAAGGGGCGCTGGGCTCACCCCTCCACTTT.

The genes are TRBV7-8 and TRBJ1-1; D unclear. Germline values: CDR1 SGHVS, CDR2 FQNEAQ. The V and J ends lost 4 bases and 4 bases respectively, with 16 bases between them. The CDR3 consists of 15 residues. The CDR3 region has the DNA TGTGCCAGCAGCTCATCCCAGTGGAGCGTCACTGAAGCTTTCTTT. This translates into CASSSSQWSVTEAFF.

V and J are TRBV7-9 and TRBJ2-1; no clear D. Trimming shortened V by 2 bases and J by 4 bases, and 15 bases separated the two germline ends. The germline gives CDR1 SEHNR, CDR2 FQNEAQ (reference sequence). The CDR3 totals 16 residues. The CDR3 spells CASSLLLGLTYNEQFF. The CDR3 region has the DNA TGTGCCAGCAGCTTACTCCTCGGCCTTACTTACAATGAGCAGTTCTTC.

The rearrangement links TRBV2 to TRBJ2-1; maybe TRBD2 (5 bases). The CDR3 consists of 11 residues. Germline V gives CDR1 SNHLY, CDR2 FYNNEI. Trimming left V 3 bases short and J 10 bases short, with 7 bases between. In DNA, the CDR3 is TGTGCCAGCAGTGATTCGGGGGAGCAGTTCTTC. As protein: CASSDSGEQFF.

This sequence joins TRBV13 and TRBJ1-4; no clear D gene. The germline CDR1 and CDR2 sequences are PRHDT and FYEKMQ (reference sequence). The CDR3 covers 16 residues. V lost 2 bases to trimming and J lost 3 bases, with 13 bases between them. The CDR3 loop is CASSLRRAGSNEKLFF. The CDR3 nucleotides are TGTGCCAGCAGCTTAAGGAGGGCGGGGTCTAATGAAAAACTGTTTTTT.

V and J are TRBV9 and TRBJ2-1; D perhaps matches TRBD1 (5 bases). V was shortened by 0 bases and J by 9 bases, with 16 bases between the two germline ends. The CDR3 runs 15 residues. Germline V gene lookup returns CDR1 SGDLS and CDR2 YYNGEE. The CDR3 loop is CASSVEGAGIGEQFF. The CDR3 bases are TGTGCCAGCAGCGTAGAAGGGGCAGGTATCGGTGAGCAGTTCTTC.

This chain connects TRBV24-1 to TRBJ2-1; D is possibly TRBD2 (5 bases). Trimming stripped 4 bases from V and 3 bases from J, with 21 bases between. The germline V gene encodes CDR1 KGHDR and CDR2 SFDVKD. The CDR3 covers 18 residues. DNA for the CDR3: TGTGCCACCAGTGACCCCCGTAGTGGCGGGTTTGGCTACAATGAGCAGTTCTTC. Translating gives CATSDPRSGGFGYNEQFF.

This clone was detected once. This chain connects TRBV2 to TRBJ1-5; a weak D match, TRBD1 (5 bases). CDR1 is SNHLY and CDR2 is FYNNEI in the germline V gene. The ends were cut back, 0 bases at V and 0 bases at J, with 6 bases in the middle. The CDR3 length is 15 residues. The chain's CDR3 is CASSEAGVSNQPQHF. In DNA form, the CDR3 reads TGTGCCAGCAGTGAAGCAGGGGTTAGCAATCAGCCCCAGCATTTT. Complete variable domain (other parts from reference TRBV2 and TRBJ1-5): EPEVTQTPSHQVTQMGQEVILRCVPISNHLYFYWYRQILGQKVEFLVSFYNNEISEKSEIFDDQFSVERPDGSNFTLKIRSTKLEDSAMYFCASSEAGVSNQPQHFGDGTRLSIL.

This clone has a single count. The J gene is TRBJ1-1, the V gene TRBV30; no clear D. V was shortened by 3 bases and J by 4 bases, with 9 bases between the two germline ends. The length of the CDR3 is 12 residues. Germline values: CDR1 GTSNPN, CDR2 SVGIG (reference sequence). This chain's CDR3 is CAWSPGRTEAFF. The CDR3 region has the DNA TGTGCCTGGAGCCCAGGACGCACTGAAGCTTTCTTT.

This chain links TRBV3-1 (or the pseudogene TRBV3-2) with TRBJ1-2; TRBD1 is a possible D gene (5 bases). This CDR3 is built from 13 residues. Trimming removed 3 bases at V and 7 bases at J, with 12 bases between. CDR1 and CDR2 from the germline V gene are LGHDT and YNNKEL (reference sequence). CDR3 sequence (DNA): TGTGCCAGCAGCCAGAGGTCAGGGCCTGGCTACACCTTC. This codes for CASSQRSGPGYTF.

The V gene is TRBV29-1, the J gene TRBJ2-7; D is unresolved. The CDR3 extends over 13 amino acids. V lost 4 bases and J lost 0, with 10 bases in between. Germline V gives CDR1 SQVTM, CDR2 ANQGSEA. As DNA, the CDR3 is TGCAGCGTTGGGCAGGAAAACTCCTACGAGCAGTACTTC. It translates to CSVGQENSYEQYF.

This chain joins TRBV2 and TRBJ1-1, with 9 bases identical to TRBD1. V shed 4 bases and J 4 bases; nucleotides not matched to a gene: 4. Germline CDR1 and CDR2: SNHLY and FYNNEI. CDR3 length equals 14 residues. The DNA for the CDR3 is TGTGCCAGCAGTGTTACAGGGGGCGGCACTGAAGCTTTCTTT. It codes for CASSVTGGGTEAFF.

The rearrangement links TRBV5-6 to TRBJ2-1; perhaps TRBD2 as D (6 bases). Germline-derived CDR1 and CDR2 are SGHDT and YYEEEE. V lost 0 bases to trimming and J lost 4 bases, with 11 bases between them. The CDR3 length is 15 residues. The DNA of the CDR3 is TGTGCCAGCAGCTTGGGCGGAGGGCCTTACAATGAGCAGTTCTTC. Protein sequence: CASSLGGGPYNEQFF.

The rearrangement uses TRBV2 and TRBJ2-3, with TRBD2 identical over 13 bases. The CDR3 length is 13 residues. Germline loops: CDR1 SNHLY, CDR2 FYNNEI. V lost 9 bases and J lost 6; bases outside the gene matches: 3. In nucleotides, the CDR3 is TGTGCCAGAGGACTAGCGGGAGTTGATACGCAGTATTTT. Protein sequence: CARGLAGVDTQYF.